This T cell receptor (beta chain) was sequenced during a study of shared clonotypes between healthy human individuals. General observations from the study: Investigators expected sequencing depth to affect clonotype sharing among donors.

The germline V gene has CDR1 SNHLY and CDR2 FYNNEI. After removal of 7 bases from V and 4 bases from J, the junction contained 6 bases not matched to a gene. This CDR3 spans 15 amino acids. Deep was the level at which the assay was run. Sorted subsets were amplified in replicate PCRs using around 220 ng DNA, around 30,000 T cell genomes. Libraries were prepared by immunoSEQ multiplex PCR; TCRdb keeps only in-frame clonotypes and omits some of them. The sample lists about 1.1 million clones, about 72% occurring once. As for this clone: The target antigen is unknown.

The J gene is TRBJ2-6, the V gene TRBV2; TRBD1 matches 8 bases. Sequenced sample: memory CD4+ T cells from PBMCs. The subset is: CD45RA-negative fraction. The origin of this receptor is a man aged 18 to 29 in good health. Some clones in this sample may be carry-over from other donors' samples. The CDR3 sequence: CASIPDRGGANVLTF. The CDR3, as DNA: TGTGCCAGCATACCTGACAGGGGAGGGGCCAACGTCCTGACTTTC.